This TCR beta chain emerged from a study of T cells in Graves' hyperthyroidism and ophthalmopathy. RNA transcripts yielded amplified TCR beta CDR3 regions. A first-round RT-PCR of the TCR CDR3 used the HTBI primer set. A single record per CDR3 protein comes from TCRdb applying MiXCR to the multiplex PCR reads. There are 550,000 to 600,000 distinct CDR3 sequences in the sample; 14% occur only once, and more than 6% lies in the top ten. The table lists this clonotype with many counts. With 2 bases removed from V and 0 bases from J, the gap between germline ends came to 7 bases. The CDR3 is 14 residues long. Looked up from germline, CDR1 is SGHRS and CDR2 is YFSETQ.

The gene calls are TRBV5-1 and TRBJ2-3, with D unclear. The sequenced sample was blood. The clonotype originates from a young woman with Graves' ophthalmopathy. CDR3 nucleotide sequence: TGCGCCAGCAGCTTCTTGCCTAGCACAGATACGCAGTATTTT. This codes for CASSFLPSTDTQYF.